A selection of T cell receptor beta chains follows, all from one sample in a study of blood T cell repertoires in COVID-19. Produced via immunoSEQ multiplex PCR; TCRdb's table is partial and in-frame only. The table has almost 70,000 clones, approximately 92% seen once. The sequenced sample consisted of peripheral blood. All receptors come from a woman aged 45-59 years with active COVID-19. CDR3s include the opening cysteine and the closing phenylalanine or tryptophan. D genes are given only for firm matches.

j_call v_call d_call cdr3_aa cdr3_nt
TRBJ2-1 TRBV29-1 TRBD1 CSGGQGARNEQFF TGCAGCGGTGGACAGGGCGCGAGGAATGAGCAGTTCTTC
TRBJ2-5 TRBV28 . CASRTVMETQYF TGTGCCAGCAGAACGGTGATGGAGACCCAGTACTTC
TRBJ2-1 TRBV6-6 TRBD2 CASTQRDTYNEQFF TGTGCCAGCACACAGCGGGATACGTACAATGAGCAGTTCTTC
TRBJ1-1 TRBV19 . CASSLGGAEAFF TGTGCCAGTAGCCTAGGCGGGGCTGAAGCTTTCTTT
TRBJ2-5 TRBV2 TRBD2 CALGRTSIQETQYF TGTGCCCTCGGGAGGACTAGCATTCAAGAGACCCAGTACTTC
TRBJ2-7 TRBV28 TRBD2 CASSPASSGRLYEQYF TGTGCCAGCAGTCCCGCCAGTAGCGGGAGACTCTACGAGCAGTACTTC
TRBJ1-2 TRBV27 . CASSPFQRAVNYGYTF TGTGCCAGCAGTCCATTCCAGCGGGCCGTTAACTATGGCTACACCTTC
TRBJ1-2 TRBV28 . CASQSPEYGYTF TGTGCCAGCCAGTCACCTGAATATGGCTACACCTTC
TRBJ2-7 TRBV6-5 TRBD1 CASRRQGSYEQYF TGTGCCAGCAGGAGACAGGGGTCCTACGAGCAGTACTTC
TRBJ2-5 TRBV24-1 . CATSDRVAGQETQYF TGTGCCACCAGTGATCGGGTTGCGGGGCAAGAGACCCAGTACTTC
TRBJ2-1 TRBV12-3/TRBV12-4 . CASSRGNEQFF TGTGCCAGCAGTAGGGGGAATGAGCAGTTCTTC